This T cell receptor (beta chain) appears in the sequencing data of a study of beta chain features in type 1 diabetes. Study-wide background: Sorted cells examined across all samples numbered more than 100 million. Findings and limits, study-wide: Among type 1 diabetes patients, VDJ junctions had fewer insertions and more deletions. All four CD4+ subsets of Type 1 diabetes patients contained TCRB CDR3s that were moderately but significantly shorter.

A word on this clone: Antigen unknown. One junction end disagrees with the germline gene, perhaps due to a read error.

Germline CDR1 is SGHTA and CDR2 is FQGNSA. The length of the CDR3 is 13 residues. Reverse transcribing all isolated RNA meant expressed TCRB transcripts were sequenced. Sequencing was performed with immunoSEQ multiplex PCR; in TCRdb, only in-frame clones are kept and a portion is missing. The sample comprises around 330,000 clones, roughly 11% of which are singletons, and about 0.015% rests with the top ten. Sequenced sample: naive CD4+ T cells from blood. This chain connects TRBV7-2 to TRBJ2-3; D is undetermined. The TCR was taken from a woman aged 30 to 39 in good health. The CDR3 spells CASTLLAADTQYF. CDR3 bases: TGTGCCAGCACCTTATTGGCGGCAGATACGCAGTATTTT.